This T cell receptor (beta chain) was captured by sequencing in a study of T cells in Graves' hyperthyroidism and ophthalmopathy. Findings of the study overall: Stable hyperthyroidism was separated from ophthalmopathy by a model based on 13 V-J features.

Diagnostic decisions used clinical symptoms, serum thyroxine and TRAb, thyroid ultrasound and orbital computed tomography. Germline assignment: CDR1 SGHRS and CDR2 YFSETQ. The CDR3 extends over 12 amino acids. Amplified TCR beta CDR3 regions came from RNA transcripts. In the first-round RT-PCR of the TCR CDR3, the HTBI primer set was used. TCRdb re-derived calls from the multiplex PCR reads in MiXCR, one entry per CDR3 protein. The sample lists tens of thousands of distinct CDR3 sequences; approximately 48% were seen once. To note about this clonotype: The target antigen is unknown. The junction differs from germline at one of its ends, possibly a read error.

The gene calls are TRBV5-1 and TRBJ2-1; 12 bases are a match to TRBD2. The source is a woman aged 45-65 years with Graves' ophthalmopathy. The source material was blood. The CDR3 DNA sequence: TGCGCCAGCGGAGCTAGCGGGGGGGCCAGGTCCTTT. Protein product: CASGASGGARSF.